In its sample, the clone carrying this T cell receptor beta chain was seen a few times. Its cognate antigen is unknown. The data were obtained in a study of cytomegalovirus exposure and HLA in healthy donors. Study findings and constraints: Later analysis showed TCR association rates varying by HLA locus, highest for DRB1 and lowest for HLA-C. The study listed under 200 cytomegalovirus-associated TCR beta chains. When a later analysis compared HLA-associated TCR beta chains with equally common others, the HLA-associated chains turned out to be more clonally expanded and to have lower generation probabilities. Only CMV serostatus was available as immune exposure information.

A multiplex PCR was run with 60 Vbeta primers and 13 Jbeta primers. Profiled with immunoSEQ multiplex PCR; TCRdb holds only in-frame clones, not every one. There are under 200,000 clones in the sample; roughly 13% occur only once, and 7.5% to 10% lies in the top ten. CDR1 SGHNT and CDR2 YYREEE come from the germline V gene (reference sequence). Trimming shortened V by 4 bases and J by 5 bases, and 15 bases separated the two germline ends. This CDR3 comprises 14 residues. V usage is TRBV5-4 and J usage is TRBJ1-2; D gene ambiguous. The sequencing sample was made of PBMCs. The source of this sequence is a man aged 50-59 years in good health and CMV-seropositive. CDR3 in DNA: TGTGCCAGCAGCCCGGTCGAGGCCGCGTATGGCTACACCTTC. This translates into CASSPVEAAYGYTF.